One and the same sample provided the 32 T cell receptor beta chains below, sequenced in a study of blood T cells in healthy people across ages. Then a second PCR, running roughly 7 to 11 cycles, was carried out with a sample-barcoded 5' primer and a J-beta primer mix. TCRdb used MiXCR to reprocess the 5' RACE reads, holding one entry per CDR3 protein. The table records about 1,500,000 distinct CDR3 sequences, over 25% of them present only once. Material: blood. Source of these receptors: a young woman in good health.

This clonotype was found a few times. The V gene is TRBV7-2, the J gene TRBJ2-6, with a weak D call TRBD1 (6 bases). From germline, CDR1 is SGHTA and CDR2 FQGNSA. The CDR3 has 15 amino acids. V was shortened by 3 bases and J by 3 bases, with 9 bases between the two germline ends. The CDR3 bases are TGTGCCAGCAGCTTGACAGGTGATGGGGCCAACGTCCTGACTTTC. It yields the protein CASSLTGDGANVLTF.

The chain joins TRBV24-1 to TRBJ2-7; no clear D. Trimming shortened V by 1 base and J by 8 bases, and 8 bases separated the two germline ends. Germline lookup yields CDR1 KGHDR and CDR2 SFDVKD. This CDR3 contains 12 residues. Here the CDR3 reads CATSDFGQKQYF. Written as DNA, the CDR3 is TGTGCCACCAGTGATTTCGGGCAAAAGCAGTACTTC.

This clonotype was counted many times. The rearrangement uses TRBV18 and TRBJ2-7; 10 bases line up with TRBD2. Germline CDR1 and CDR2: KGHSH and LQKENI. This CDR3 contains 16 residues. After removal of 3 bases from V and 4 bases from J, the junction contained 9 bases not matched to a gene. The CDR3 DNA is TGTGCCAGCTCACCGCCGGGAGAAGCGGGAGGGTACGAGCAGTACTTC. Its protein is CASSPPGEAGGYEQYF. The entire variable domain, with the rest obtained from reference TRBV18 and TRBJ2-7, is as follows: NAGVMQNPRHLVRRRGQEARLRCSPMKGHSHVYWYRQLPEEGLKFMVYLQKENIIDESGMPKERFSAEFPKEGPSILRIQQVVRGDSAAYFCASSPPGEAGGYEQYFGPGTRLTVT.

This CDR3 reads CASSLTGTSSGEQYF. The DNA of the CDR3 is TGTGCCAGCAGTTTGACCGGGACCTCCTCTGGCGAGCAGTACTTC. V usage is TRBV7-2 and J usage is TRBJ2-1; either TRBD1 or TRBD2 may supply D (5 bases each). The assigned J gene may be wrong: the sequence end matches TRBJ2-7 better. CDR1 is SGHTA and CDR2 is FQGNSA in the germline V gene. This CDR3 has 15 residues.

At least ten counts were recorded for this clonotype. The V call is TRBV7-9, the J call TRBJ2-5; no clear D gene. Trimming stripped 1 base from V and 4 bases from J, with 7 bases between. The CDR3 sequence is 13 residues long. From germline, CDR1 is SEHNR and CDR2 FQNEAQ (reference sequence). CDR3 sequence: CASSLDGGETQYF. The CDR3 DNA reads TGTGCCAGCAGCTTAGATGGCGGAGAGACCCAGTACTTC.

This chain links TRBV19 with TRBJ2-1, with D perhaps matching TRBD1 or TRBD2 (5 bases each). Germline values: CDR1 LNHDA, CDR2 SQIVND (reference sequence). V lost 5 bases and J 10 bases, leaving 15 bases between the germline ends. The CDR3 contains 13 residues. The CDR3 is CASSVRGPYEQFF. Written as DNA, the CDR3 is TGTGCCAGTAGTGTCCGGGGCCCCTACGAGCAGTTCTTC.

This clonotype was seen more than once but under ten times. The rearrangement links TRBV20-1 to TRBJ2-3; no clear D gene. Germline V gene lookup returns CDR1 DFQATT and CDR2 SNEGSKA (reference sequence). The CDR3 is 14 amino acids. Trimming took 3 bases from V and 1 from J, leaving 11 bases between them. CDR3 protein: CSASSHRGTDTQYF. In nucleotides, the CDR3 is TGCAGTGCTAGCTCCCACCGGGGCACAGATACGCAGTATTTT.

This clonotype was picked up many times. The chain couples TRBV4-1 to TRBJ2-7; D remains unclear. V lost 0 bases and J 7 bases, leaving 16 bases between the germline ends. Looked up from germline, CDR1 is MGHRA and CDR2 is YSYEKL. CDR3 size: 15 residues. The chain's CDR3 is CASSQETDLYVEQYF. DNA for the CDR3: TGCGCCAGCAGCCAAGAAACGGACCTTTACGTAGAGCAGTACTTC.

Only a few counts were recorded for this clonotype. This chain connects TRBV4-1 to TRBJ2-5; 13 bases agree with TRBD2. J lost 4 bases, V lost 4 bases, and 12 bases had no gene match. The CDR3 runs to 18 residues. The germline CDR1 and CDR2 sequences are MGHRA and YSYEKL. The chain's CDR3 is CASSPHLPGLAGPETQYF. In DNA form, the CDR3 reads TGCGCCAGCAGCCCACATCTACCGGGACTAGCGGGGCCAGAGACCCAGTACTTC.

Points on this clonotype: Germline is not matched at one junction end, which may reflect a read error. The chain employs TRBV12-3 or TRBV12-4 and TRBJ2-3, with 12 positions matching TRBD1. The CDR3 loop spans 16 amino acids. The CDR3 nucleotides are TGTGCCAGCACCCAAGGGGACAGGGGGCTCACAGATGCGCAGTATTTT. It translates to CASTQGDRGLTDAQYF.

The chain couples TRBV7-9 to TRBJ1-5; a weak D match, TRBD1 (6 bases). Per germline, CDR1 SEHNR and CDR2 FQNEAQ (reference sequence). Trimming took 4 bases from V and 7 from J, leaving 23 bases between them. This CDR3 has 17 amino acids. The CDR3: CASSSQGGPGLGQPQHF. CDR3 in DNA: TGTGCCAGCAGCTCCCAAGGGGGGCCAGGGCTCGGACAGCCCCAGCATTTT.

This clonotype appeared many times. The genes are TRBV20-1 and TRBJ2-7; possibly TRBD1 for D (6 bases). Germline values: CDR1 DFQATT, CDR2 SNEGSKA (reference sequence). This CDR3 region has 13 residues. V was pared by 3 bases and J by 4 bases, with 13 bases between. For the CDR3, the DNA is TGCAGTGCTAGGCGGACAGAGATATACGAGCAGTACTTC. Translation: CSARRTEIYEQYF.

This clonotype was found many times. V gene TRBV10-3 combines with J gene TRBJ2-7; 16 bases fit TRBD2. The CDR3 contains 17 residues. With V trimmed by 5 bases and J by 0 bases, 4 bases remained unmatched. Germline CDR1 and CDR2: ENHRY and SYGVKD. The CDR3 DNA reads TGTGCCATCAGTACGGGACTAGCGGGAGGGAACTCCTACGAGCAGTACTTC. This gives the protein CAISTGLAGGNSYEQYF.

Turning to this clonotype: This may come from a read error, since a much larger clone is one base off. The chain couples TRBV21-1 to TRBJ2-5. TRBV21-1 is assigned pseudogene status. The CDR3 has 9 amino acids. The CDR3 DNA sequence: TGTGCCAGAGAGGAGACCCAGTACTTC. Translating it yields CAREETQYF.

This clonotype was seen more than once but under ten times. This may be a read error: a much more frequent sequence differs by one nucleotide. The V call is TRBV4-2, the J call TRBJ2-6; D unclear. With 0 bases removed from V and 0 bases from J, the gap between germline ends came to 6 bases. The CDR3 contains 16 residues. Germline V gene data show CDR1 as LGHNA and CDR2 as YNFKEQ. In DNA, the CDR3 is TGTGCCAGCAGCCAAGATACGAGCTCTGGGGCCAACGTCCTGACTTTC. Protein: CASSQDTSSGANVLTF.

At least ten counts were recorded for this clonotype. This rearrangement joins TRBV6-6 to TRBJ2-3, with TRBD2 identical over 12 bases. The V gene end was trimmed by 0 bases and the J gene end by 3 bases; junction bases not matched to a gene: 4. The CDR3 contains 17 residues. CDR1 and CDR2 (germline): MNHNY, SVGAGI (reference sequence). CDR3 loop: CASSYSLTSGRTDTQYF. The CDR3 coding sequence is TGTGCCAGCAGTTACTCCCTCACTAGCGGGAGGACAGATACGCAGTATTTT.

This clonotype has a handful of counts. The chain is built from TRBV6-5 and TRBJ2-4; 7 positions match TRBD2. Germline loops: CDR1 MNHEY, CDR2 SVGAGI. The J segment lost 13 bases and the V segment lost 4 bases, leaving 19 bases of the junction unmatched. The CDR3 is 16 residues long. As DNA, the CDR3 is TGTGCCAGCAGTTTAGGGACTGGTGGACTACGGGGGGAGCAGTACTTC. Its translation is CASSLGTGGLRGEQYF.

The sample holds a few counts of this clonotype. The chain joins TRBV29-1 to TRBJ2-7, with 7 bases matching TRBD1. Germline V gives CDR1 SQVTM, CDR2 ANQGSEA. The CDR3 covers 13 residues. With V trimmed by 2 bases and J by 2 bases, 3 bases remained unmatched. CDR3 bases: TGCAGCGTTGAAAAGCAGGGGGCCTACGAGCAGTACTTC. It encodes CSVEKQGAYEQYF.

There are a few counts of this clonotype. The rearrangement joins TRBV29-1 to TRBJ2-7; 9 nucleotides line up with TRBD2. The CDR3 extends over 14 amino acids. CDR1 and CDR2 (germline): SQVTM, ANQGSEA. The J segment lost 4 bases and the V segment lost 6 bases, leaving 10 bases of the junction unmatched. The CDR3 spells CSVSRAGGGYEQYF. CDR3 DNA: TGCAGCGTCTCCCGTGCGGGGGGGGGATACGAGCAGTACTTC.

The DNA of the CDR3 is TGTGCCAGCAGTGAGATCCTGGGGGGAGCCGCTCACTCCTATGAGCAGTTCTTC. Protein sequence: CASSEILGGAAHSYEQFF. The V and J genes are TRBV6-2 or TRBV6-3 and TRBJ2-1; maybe TRBD2 (6 bases). The CDR3 is 18 amino acids. Germline lookup yields CDR1 MNHEY and CDR2 SVGEGT. The germline V and J ends were trimmed by 5 bases and 8 bases, with 28 bases remaining between them.

J is TRBJ1-2 and V is TRBV20-1; possibly TRBD1 for D (6 bases). V lost 6 bases to trimming and J lost 5 bases, with 13 bases between them. The CDR3 extends over 12 amino acids. CDR1 DFQATT and CDR2 SNEGSKA come from the germline V gene (reference sequence). The CDR3 sequence is CSARTDVYGYTF. The CDR3 DNA is TGCAGTGCCCGGACAGACGTTTATGGCTACACCTTC.

This sequence joins TRBV2 and TRBJ1-2; 9 bases are a match to TRBD1. Germline-derived CDR1 and CDR2 are SNHLY and FYNNEI. The CDR3 has 15 amino acids. Trimming removed 5 bases from V and 4 bases from J; junction bases left unmatched: 8. Written as DNA, the CDR3 is TGTGCCAGCAGTCGCGGACAGGGGACATCCTATGGCTACACCTTC. This encodes CASSRGQGTSYGYTF.

The V and J genes are TRBV5-1 and TRBJ2-1, with D tentatively TRBD2 (5 bases). The CDR3 contains 16 residues. The germline gives CDR1 SGHRS, CDR2 YFSETQ. Deletions cut 4 bases from V and 0 bases from J, with 14 bases between. The CDR3 DNA reads TGCGCCAGCAGCCGGGCCGCTGGGAGCTCCTACAATGAGCAGTTCTTC. It yields the protein CASSRAAGSSYNEQFF.

This clonotype was seen ten or more times. The J gene is TRBJ2-1, the V gene TRBV7-3; 8 bases match TRBD2. The CDR3 covers 17 residues. The germline gives CDR1 SGHTA, CDR2 FQGTGA. The ends lost 4 bases at V and 0 bases at J; junction bases unmatched: 8. In nucleotides, the CDR3 is TGTGCCAGCAGCTCGGTAGCGGGGCCGAGCTCCTACAATGAGCAGTTCTTC. It specifies CASSSVAGPSSYNEQFF. Full variable domain (rest looked up from reference TRBV7-3 and TRBJ2-1): GAGVSQTPSNKVTEKGKYVELRCDPISGHTALYWYRQSLGQGPEFLIYFQGTGAADDSGLPNDRFFAVRPEGSVSTLKIQRTERGDSAVYLCASSSVAGPSSYNEQFFGPGTRLTVL.

For this clonotype: Relative to the germline gene, one junction end is altered; a read error may explain this. V is TRBV7-9 and J is TRBJ2-7; tentative D call: TRBD1 (7 bases). The CDR3 contains 16 residues. CDR1 and CDR2 (germline): SEHNR, FQNEAQ (reference sequence). CDR3 sequence reads: CASNLETGRSSYEQYF. The CDR3 coding sequence is TGTGCCAGCAACTTAGAGACAGGGAGGAGCTCCTACGAGCAGTACTTC.

This clonotype came up a few times. The chain links TRBV2 to TRBJ2-3; D remains ambiguous. This CDR3 has 14 amino acids. Trimming removed 2 bases from V and 5 bases from J, with 11 bases in between. Germline CDR1 SNHLY, CDR2 FYNNEI. CDR3 bases: TGTGCCAGCAGTGAACTTAAGATCGGAGATACGCAGTATTTT. As protein: CASSELKIGDTQYF.

This clonotype was counted only a few times. The rearrangement links TRBV6-6 to TRBJ1-6; possibly TRBD1 for D (5 bases). The length of the CDR3 is 12 residues. With 11 bases removed from V and 8 bases from J, the gap between germline ends came to 13 bases. Germline CDR1 and CDR2: MNHNY and SVGAGI (reference sequence). This chain's CDR3 is CASGRLDSPLHF. As DNA, the CDR3 is TGTGCCTCAGGGAGGTTGGATTCACCCCTCCACTTT.

The table lists this clonotype with a few counts. V is TRBV12-3 or TRBV12-4 and J is TRBJ1-2; the D gene is possibly TRBD1 (5 bases). The CDR3 has 13 residues. The V gene lost 1 base and the J gene lost 8 bases, with 11 bases spanning the gap. CDR3 sequence: CASSLGGVSGYTF. The CDR3 bases are TGTGCCAGCAGTTTAGGGGGGGTGAGCGGCTACACCTTC.

The chain carries TRBV27 and TRBJ2-4; unclear D gene. The J call may be incorrect, as the DNA end agrees better with TRBJ2-7. The CDR3 runs 16 residues. Per germline, CDR1 MNHEY and CDR2 SMNVEV (reference sequence). This CDR3 reads CASSLRAPWGSYEQYF. The CDR3 DNA reads as TGTGCCAGCAGTTTAAGGGCGCCCTGGGGCTCCTACGAGCAGTACTTC.

The chain is built from TRBV7-9 and TRBJ1-1; the D gene is possibly TRBD1 (5 bases). The CDR3 runs 12 residues. Germline CDR1 reads SEHNR; CDR2 reads FQNEAQ (reference sequence). Trimming removed 0 bases at V and 8 bases at J, with 7 bases between. The DNA for the CDR3 is TGTGCCAGCAGCTTAGCGACAGAGGAAGCTTTCTTT. Translation gives CASSLATEEAFF.

The table lists this clonotype with a few counts. The chain uses TRBV5-8 and TRBJ2-6; no firm D call. The ends were cut back, 0 bases at V and 4 bases at J, with 11 bases in the middle. Germline CDR1 and CDR2: SGHTS and YDEGEE. There are 16 residues in the CDR3. CDR3 in DNA: TGTGCCAGCAGCTTGGTCCAGATCGCCGGGGCCAACGTCCTGACTTTC. This translates into CASSLVQIAGANVLTF.

This clonotype was observed a few times. The chain carries TRBV5-1 and TRBJ2-7, with 7 positions matching TRBD1. Germline CDR1 reads SGHRS; CDR2 reads YFSETQ. This CDR3 has 15 residues. V gave up 1 base and J gave up 3 bases; unmatched junction bases: 7. CDR3 coding DNA: TGCGCCAGCAGCTTGATAGGGGGCAGAAGCTACGAGCAGTACTTC. As protein: CASSLIGGRSYEQYF.